These T cell receptor beta chains were read from a single sample in a study of blood T cell repertoires in COVID-19. The data were produced by immunoSEQ multiplex PCR, yet TCRdb's version contains in-frame clones alone and is incomplete. In the table there are hundreds of thousands of clones, around 80% of which are singletons. The sample taken for sequencing was peripheral blood. The receptor set was obtained from a woman between 50 and 59 years old with acute or convalescent COVID-19. The CDR3 runs from the conserved cysteine through the conserved F or W. The D gene is left open where the match is weak. The size field is filled for only some rows; it gives once, few, many or a size class.

TRBD2,-,TRBJ2-1,TRBV7-6,TGTGCCAGCAGCCTCTCCGGGGCGGGGGGTTATAATGAGCAGTTCTTC,CASSLSGAGGYNEQFF
-,-,TRBJ2-1,TRBV7-9,TGTGCCAGCAGCTTAACACCCTACAATGAGCAGTTCTTC,CASSLTPYNEQFF
-,-,TRBJ2-5,TRBV3-1/TRBV3-2,TGTGCCAGCAGCCCGATACTCCTTGGAGAGACCCAGTACTTC,CASSPILLGETQYF
-,-,TRBJ1-3,TRBV2,TGTGCCATCTCTCCATGGCCCAGGGTGACTGGAAACACCATATATTTT,CAISPWPRVTGNTIYF
TRBD1,-,TRBJ1-2,TRBV6-6,TGTGCCAGCAGTCCCTTACAGGGGGTCGATGGCTACACCTTC,CASSPLQGVDGYTF
-,-,TRBJ1-2,TRBV6-1,TGTGCCAGCAGTGAACGTAGAGGGAGTACCAATGGCTACACCTTC,CASSERRGSTNGYTF
TRBD2,-,TRBJ2-7,TRBV3-1/TRBV3-2,TGTGCCAGCAGCGGGACTAGCGGGAGAGTCGAGCAGTACTTC,CASSGTSGRVEQYF
-,-,TRBJ2-2,TRBV24-1,TGTGCCACCGCTGGGGGGGCCCTACCCACCGGGGAGCTGTTTTTT,CATAGGALPTGELFF
TRBD1,-,TRBJ1-2,TRBV5-6,TGTGCCAGCAGCTTGAGAAGGGGGCACGGCTACACCTTC,CASSLRRGHGYTF
-,-,TRBJ2-1,TRBV28,TGTGCCAGCAGCTACCGACTTCTTGACCAGTTCTTC,CASSYRLLDQFF
TRBD2,-,TRBJ2-3,TRBV6-5,TGTGCCAGCAGCCCCAGCGGGAGTGCAGATACGCAGTATTTT,CASSPSGSADTQYF
TRBD1,-,TRBJ1-2,TRBV28,TGTGCCAGCAGTACCGGACAGGGGAATGGTGGCTACACCTTC,CASSTGQGNGGYTF
TRBD1,-,TRBJ2-1,TRBV3-1/TRBV3-2,TGTGCCAGCAGCCCCAACAGGGGGTGGCAGTTCTTC,CASSPNRGWQFF
-,-,TRBJ2-7,TRBV11-2,TGTGCCAGCAGCTTAGAGGGGCCGGCCGAGCAGTACTTC,CASSLEGPAEQYF
TRBD1,-,TRBJ2-6,TRBV7-7,TGTGCTAGCAGCAAGGGGGCAGGTGGGGCCAACGTCCTGACTTTC,CASSKGAGGANVLTF
-,-,TRBJ1-5,TRBV3-1/TRBV3-2,TGTGCCAGCAGCCAAGGGGGGGGTGGCTTTCAGCCCCAGCATTTT,CASSQGGGGFQPQHF
-,-,TRBJ2-2,TRBV28,TGTGCCAGCAGTTTAGCGGGCGGGATGGCCGGGGAGCTGTTTTTT,CASSLAGGMAGELFF
-,few,TRBJ2-7,TRBV3-1/TRBV3-2,TGTGCCAGCAGCCAAGATCGAGCGACTACCTACGAGCAGTACTTC,CASSQDRATTYEQYF
TRBD1,-,TRBJ2-7,TRBV4-1,TGCGCCAGCAGCCAAGGACCCGACAGGGCCACCTACGAGCAGTACTTC,CASSQGPDRATYEQYF
TRBD1,-,TRBJ2-7,TRBV6-5,TGTGCCAGCAGTTCCCAGGGGGCATCGTCCTACGAGCAGTACTTC,CASSSQGASSYEQYF
-,-,TRBJ2-3,TRBV28,TGTGCCAGCAGTCTACCAGGGGTGCTGGATACGCAGTATTTT,CASSLPGVLDTQYF
TRBD1,-,TRBJ1-1,TRBV9,TGTGCCAGCAGCGTAGAGGACAGGGGGCAAGCTTTCTTT,CASSVEDRGQAFF
-,-,TRBJ1-2,TRBV9,TGTGCCAGCAGCGTGGACAGCAACTATGGCTACACCTTC,CASSVDSNYGYTF
-,-,TRBJ1-3,TRBV9,TGTGCCAGCAGCCCTCGACAGGAGGTGGACACCATATATTTT,CASSPRQEVDTIYF
-,-,TRBJ2-7,TRBV7-2,TGTGCCAGCAGCTTTACCGGCCAGGGCCCCTACGAGCAGTACTTC,CASSFTGQGPYEQYF
TRBD1,few,TRBJ2-2,TRBV3-1/TRBV3-2,TGTGCCAGCAGCCAAGGAACCGGGACAGGGTATAACAGGGAGCTGTTTTTT,CASSQGTGTGYNRELFF
TRBD2,-,TRBJ2-2,TRBV5-1,TGCGCCAGCAGCTTGGAGGGGAGGGGGAACACCGGGGAGCTGTTTTTT,CASSLEGRGNTGELFF
-,-,TRBJ2-2,TRBV2,TGTGCCAGCAGTGTACTAGTTACGAACACCGGGGAGCTGTTTTTT,CASSVLVTNTGELFF
-,-,TRBJ2-7,TRBV3-1/TRBV3-2,TGTGCCAGCAGCTCAGGCTACGAGCAGTACTTC,CASSSGYEQYF
TRBD2,-,TRBJ2-1,TRBV18,TGTGCCAGCTCACTGGCAGGACCAGGGACTAGCGACAATGAGCAGTTCTTC,CASSLAGPGTSDNEQFF
-,-,TRBJ1-1,TRBV24-1,TGTGCCACCAGTGTGAGTGGGGAACTGGGGCCGAACACTGAAGCTTTCTTT,CATSVSGELGPNTEAFF
TRBD2,-,TRBJ2-1,TRBV29-1,TGCAGCGTGGAACCCGGGGGGTCAAGGGAGCAGTTCTTC,CSVEPGGSREQFF
TRBD1,-,TRBJ1-4,TRBV19,TGTGCCACCCAAGGGGGCAGGCGCAAAACTAATGAAAAACTGTTTTTT,CATQGGRRKTNEKLFF
-,-,TRBJ1-1,TRBV19,TGTGCCAGTAGTATAATTGGGGGGGCGAACACTGAAGCTTTCTTT,CASSIIGGANTEAFF
-,-,TRBJ2-5,TRBV11-2,TGTGCCAGCAGCTTAGATCTAGGCCGAGCCCAGTACTTC,CASSLDLGRAQYF
-,once,TRBJ1-1,TRBV9,TGTGCCAGCAGCTCTCGTCTCATGGGCGAAGCTTTCTTT,CASSSRLMGEAFF
-,-,TRBJ1-2,TRBV5-1,TGCGCCAGCACAATAACAGGGAGTTATGGCTACACCTTC,CASTITGSYGYTF
-,-,TRBJ1-1,TRBV9,TGTGCCAGCAGCGTAGAGTGGACACCGAACACTGAAGCTTTCTTT,CASSVEWTPNTEAFF
-,-,TRBJ2-7,TRBV28,TGTGCCAGCAGTTTATACGCAGGCCCCTACGAGCAGTACTTC,CASSLYAGPYEQYF
TRBD1,-,TRBJ2-2,TRBV10-1,TGCGCCAGCAGACCAACAGGGGGGACACCGGGGGAGCTGTTTTTT,CASRPTGGTPGELFF
TRBD1,-,TRBJ2-1,TRBV5-1,TGCGCCAGCAGCTATCTTCGGGGACAGGGAGGGAATGAGCAGTTCTTC,CASSYLRGQGGNEQFF
TRBD2,once,TRBJ2-3,TRBV11-2,TGTGCCAGCAGCTTAGCTAGCGGGAGGATCCGCACAGATACGCAGTATTTT,CASSLASGRIRTDTQYF
TRBD1,once,TRBJ2-7,TRBV6-5,TGTGCCAGCAGCCACCCTGGGACAGCTCCCTACGAGCAGTACTTC,CASSHPGTAPYEQYF
-,few,TRBJ1-2,TRBV28,TGTGCCAGCAGAGGAGGCAGTTTGCGAGGCTACACCTTC,CASRGGSLRGYTF
-,-,TRBJ1-2,TRBV6-5,TGTGCCAGCAGGGGGAGGGAGGGGGAGGGTGGCTACACCTTC,CASRGREGEGGYTF
-,-,TRBJ2-1,TRBV28,TGTGCCAGCAGTTTGGGCCTCCCCGGGGGTGAGCAGTTCTTC,CASSLGLPGGEQFF
-,-,TRBJ2-7,TRBV27,TGTGCCAGCAGGACGGCAGGGAAGGAGCAGTACTTC,CASRTAGKEQYF
-,-,TRBJ2-5,TRBV21-1,TGTGCCAGCAGCGTACCGGGACTAGCGAAAGAGACCCAGTACTTC,CASSVPGLAKETQYF
-,-,TRBJ2-1,TRBV6-2/TRBV6-3,TGTGCCAGCAGTTACTCGAATGGGGGCACGGTCTTC,CASSYSNGGTVF
TRBD1,once,TRBJ2-3,TRBV7-9,TGTGCCAGCAGCTTAGCCCAACAGGGGAGAGAGCAGTATTTT,CASSLAQQGREQYF
TRBD1,few,TRBJ1-4,TRBV27,TGTGCCAGCAGTACTCCCGGACAGGGTGGCGATGAAAAACTGTTTTTT,CASSTPGQGGDEKLFF
-,-,TRBJ2-5,TRBV13,TGTGCCAGCAGCTTACGGGACTACCAAGAGACCCAGTACTTC,CASSLRDYQETQYF
-,-,TRBJ2-1,TRBV5-1,TGCGCCAGCAGCTTGGGTGAACAAACTAGATACGGTTACAATGAGCAGTTCTTC,CASSLGEQTRYGYNEQFF